This record covers a single TCR beta chain. Its specificity is unknown. With 60 Vbeta and 13 Jbeta primers, the PCR was carried out. Produced via immunoSEQ multiplex PCR; TCRdb's table is partial and in-frame only. The table lists fewer than 150,000 clones, roughly 80% of them singletons. The sample belongs to a study of cytomegalovirus exposure and HLA in healthy donors. Study results and caveats: Specific recognition of CMV antigens was confirmed in vitro for a few chains (all CMV-associated). A later look showed TCR association rates differing by HLA locus, highest for DRB1 and lowest for HLA-C.

The germline V gene encodes CDR1 MNHEY and CDR2 SVGAGI. The CDR3 totals 14 residues. V was shortened by 4 bases and J by 2 bases, with 11 bases between the two germline ends. Sequenced sample: PBMCs. This TCR was sampled from a female donor in good health and CMV-seronegative. The chain joins TRBV6-5 to TRBJ1-2; D perhaps matches TRBD1 (5 bases). The CDR3 protein is CASSSTGLNYGYTF. As DNA, the CDR3 is TGTGCCAGCAGTTCCACGGGACTGAACTATGGCTACACCTTC.